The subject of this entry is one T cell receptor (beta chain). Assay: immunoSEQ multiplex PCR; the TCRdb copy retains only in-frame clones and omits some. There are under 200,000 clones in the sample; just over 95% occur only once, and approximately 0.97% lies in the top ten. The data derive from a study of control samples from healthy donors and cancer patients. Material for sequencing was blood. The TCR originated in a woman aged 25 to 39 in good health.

The CDR3 is CAWSPFGLTEAFF. CDR3 nucleotide sequence: TGTGCCTGGAGTCCATTCGGCCTTACTGAAGCTTTCTTT. The V and J genes are TRBV30 and TRBJ1-1; D is unclear. The CDR3 length is 13 residues. The germline CDR1 and CDR2 sequences are GTSNPN and SVGIG (reference sequence). The ends were cut back, 2 bases at V and 5 bases at J, with 12 bases in the middle.